This TCR beta chain is from a study of blood T cells in healthy people across ages. The CDR3 contains 15 residues. Germline V gives CDR1 SQVTM, CDR2 ANQGSEA. Trimming removed 4 bases from V and 0 bases from J, with 13 bases in between. This clonotype showed up just a few times. Sample-barcoded 5' priming and a J-beta primer mix drove a second PCR of roughly 6 to 12 cycles. TCRdb re-derived calls from the 5' RACE reads in MiXCR, one entry per CDR3 protein. The table has about 680,000 distinct CDR3 sequences, around half seen once. Sequenced: blood. The receptor's source is a woman aged 55 to 70 in good health. This chain joins TRBV29-1 and TRBJ1-5; D perhaps matches TRBD1 (6 bases). Here the CDR3 reads CSVALGGYSNQPQHF. CDR3 DNA: TGCAGCGTTGCTTTAGGGGGTTATAGCAATCAGCCCCAGCATTTT.